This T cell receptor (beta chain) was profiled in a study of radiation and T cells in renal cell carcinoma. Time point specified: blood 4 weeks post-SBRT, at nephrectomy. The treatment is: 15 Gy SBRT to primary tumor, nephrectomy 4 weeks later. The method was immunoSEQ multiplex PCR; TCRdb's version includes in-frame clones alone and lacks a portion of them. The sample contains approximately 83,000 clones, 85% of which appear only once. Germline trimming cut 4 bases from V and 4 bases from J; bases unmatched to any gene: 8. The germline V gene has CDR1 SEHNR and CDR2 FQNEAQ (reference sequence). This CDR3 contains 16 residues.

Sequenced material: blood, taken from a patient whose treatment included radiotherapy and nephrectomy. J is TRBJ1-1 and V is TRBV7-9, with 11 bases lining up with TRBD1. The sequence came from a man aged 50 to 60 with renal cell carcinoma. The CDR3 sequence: CASSSPGQGVGTEAFF. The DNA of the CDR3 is TGTGCCAGCAGCTCTCCGGGACAGGGGGTGGGCACTGAAGCTTTCTTT.